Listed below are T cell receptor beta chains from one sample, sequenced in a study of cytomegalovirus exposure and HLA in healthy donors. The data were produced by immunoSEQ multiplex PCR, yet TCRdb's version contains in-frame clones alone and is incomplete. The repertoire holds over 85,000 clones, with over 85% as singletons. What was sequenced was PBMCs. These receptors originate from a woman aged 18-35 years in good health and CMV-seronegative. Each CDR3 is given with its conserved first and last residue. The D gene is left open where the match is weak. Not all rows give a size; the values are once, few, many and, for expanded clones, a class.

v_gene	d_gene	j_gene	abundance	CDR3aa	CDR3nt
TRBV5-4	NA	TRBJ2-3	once	CASSLVPGISTDTQYF	TGTGCCAGCAGCTTGGTTCCCGGGATTAGCACAGATACGCAGTATTTT
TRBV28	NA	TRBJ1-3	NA	CASITSGFSGNTIYF	TGTGCCAGCATTACTTCAGGGTTCTCTGGAAACACCATATATTTT
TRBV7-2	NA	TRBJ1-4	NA	CASSSDRNEKLFF	TGTGCCAGCAGCTCCGACAGAAATGAAAAACTGTTTTTT
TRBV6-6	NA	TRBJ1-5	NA	CASSYQGSNQPQHF	TGTGCCAGCAGTTACCAGGGAAGCAATCAGCCCCAGCATTTT
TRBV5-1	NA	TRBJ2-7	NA	CASSLAIGTFRYEQYF	TGCGCCAGCAGCTTGGCGATCGGGACTTTCAGGTACGAGCAGTACTTC
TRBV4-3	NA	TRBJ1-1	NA	CASSQRGLGGEAFF	TGCGCCAGCAGCCAACGCGGCTTGGGGGGAGAAGCTTTCTTT
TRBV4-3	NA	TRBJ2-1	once	CASSQEVPGTFTEQFF	TGCGCCAGCAGCCAAGAGGTACCCGGGACTTTCACTGAGCAGTTCTTC
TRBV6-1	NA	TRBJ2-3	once	CASRQQTDTQYF	TGTGCCAGCAGACAACAAACAGATACGCAGTATTTT
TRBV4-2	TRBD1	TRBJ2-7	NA	CASSQPDRGRSYEQYF	TGTGCCAGCAGCCAACCAGACAGGGGGCGAAGCTACGAGCAGTACTTC
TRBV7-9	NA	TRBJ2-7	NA	CASSSGDYEQYF	TGTGCCAGCAGCTCAGGGGACTACGAGCAGTACTTC
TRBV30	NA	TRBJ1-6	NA	CAWSLMNSPLHF	TGTGCCTGGAGTCTAATGAATTCACCCCTCCACTTT
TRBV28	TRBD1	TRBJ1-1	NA	CASSPPGGMDTEAFF	TGTGCCAGCAGTCCTCCAGGGGGTATGGACACTGAAGCTTTCTTT
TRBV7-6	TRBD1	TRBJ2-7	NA	CASSLAMGQGSSYEQYF	TGTGCCAGCAGCTTAGCAATGGGACAGGGGTCATCCTACGAGCAGTACTTC
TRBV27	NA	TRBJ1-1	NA	CASSLGGGLGTEAFF	TGTGCCAGCAGTCTGGGGGGGGGCTTAGGCACTGAAGCTTTCTTT
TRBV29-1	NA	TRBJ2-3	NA	CSVEDRNSASTDTQYF	TGCAGCGTTGAAGATCGAAATAGCGCTAGCACAGATACGCAGTATTTT
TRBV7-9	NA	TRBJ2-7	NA	CASSSQAYPYEQYF	TGTGCCAGCAGCTCACAGGCTTACCCCTACGAGCAGTACTTC
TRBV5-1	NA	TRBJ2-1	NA	CASSRPAGNEQFF	TGCGCCAGCAGCCGTCCTGCGGGCAATGAGCAGTTCTTC
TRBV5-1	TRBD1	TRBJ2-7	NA	CASSSTGGRTYEQYF	TGCGCCAGCAGCTCCACAGGGGGAAGGACCTACGAGCAGTACTTC
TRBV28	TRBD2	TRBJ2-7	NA	CASSYTSGLYEQYF	TGTGCCAGCAGTTACACTAGCGGACTCTACGAGCAGTACTTC
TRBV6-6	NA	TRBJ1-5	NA	CASKEGRQPQHF	TGTGCCAGCAAGGAGGGGAGGCAGCCCCAGCATTTT
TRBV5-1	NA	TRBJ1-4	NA	CASSLETGRGAATNEKLFF	TGCGCCAGCAGCTTGGAAACAGGGAGGGGAGCTGCAACTAATGAAAAACTGTTTTTT
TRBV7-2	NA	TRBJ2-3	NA	CASSSVGRGTQYF	TGTGCCAGCAGCTCAGTAGGACGGGGTACGCAGTATTTT
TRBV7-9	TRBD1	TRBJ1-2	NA	CASSSDRGSGYTF	TGTGCCAGCAGCTCTGACAGGGGAAGTGGCTACACCTTC
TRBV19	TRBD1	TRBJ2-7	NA	CATRTGRYEQYF	TGTGCCACCCGGACAGGGCGATACGAGCAGTACTTC
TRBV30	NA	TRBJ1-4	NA	CAWRGAYGTTNEKLFF	TGTGCCTGGAGGGGAGCCTACGGAACAACTAATGAAAAACTGTTTTTT
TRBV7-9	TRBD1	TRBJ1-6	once	CANGDRPLHF	TGTGCCAACGGGGACAGACCCCTCCACTTT
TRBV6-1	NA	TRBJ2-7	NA	CASSGTGLGYEQYF	TGTGCCAGCAGTGGAACAGGGCTGGGCTACGAGCAGTACTTC
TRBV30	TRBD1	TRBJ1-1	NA	CAWSVGQGGGEAFF	TGTGCCTGGAGCGTGGGACAGGGAGGGGGTGAAGCTTTCTTT
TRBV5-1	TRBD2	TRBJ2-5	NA	CASSLWSGALQETQYF	TGCGCCAGCAGCTTGTGGAGCGGGGCCTTACAAGAGACCCAGTACTTC
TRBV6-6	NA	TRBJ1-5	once	CASSLPSGSNQPQHF	TGTGCCAGCAGCCTACCATCAGGTAGCAATCAGCCCCAGCATTTT
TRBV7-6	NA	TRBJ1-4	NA	CASSSGLFEKLFF	TGTGCCAGCAGCTCAGGACTGTTTGAAAAACTGTTTTTT
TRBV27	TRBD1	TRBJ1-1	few	CASTSLGWTGGKAEAFF	TGTGCCAGCACCAGTTTAGGGTGGACAGGGGGGAAGGCTGAAGCTTTCTTT
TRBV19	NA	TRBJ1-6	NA	CASSTGQIYNSPLHF	TGTGCCAGTTCAACAGGGCAGATCTATAATTCACCCCTCCACTTT
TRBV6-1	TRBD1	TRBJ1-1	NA	CASTTGGGFTEAFF	TGTGCCAGCACCACCGGAGGGGGCTTCACTGAAGCTTTCTTT
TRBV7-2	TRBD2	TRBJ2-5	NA	CASSFPLAGGETQYF	TGTGCCAGCAGCTTTCCGCTAGCGGGGGGAGAGACCCAGTACTTC
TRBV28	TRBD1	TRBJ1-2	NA	CASSTGQGGYTF	TGTGCCAGCAGTACGGGACAGGGGGGCTACACCTTC
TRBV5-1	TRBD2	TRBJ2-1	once	CASSLRGLAGVLDEQFF	TGCGCCAGCAGCCTCAGGGGACTAGCGGGAGTTTTGGACGAGCAGTTCTTC
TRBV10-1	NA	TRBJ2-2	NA	CASSRDTGTGELFF	TGCGCCAGCAGTAGGGACACGGGGACCGGGGAGCTGTTTTTT
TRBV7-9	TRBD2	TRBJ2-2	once	CASRHTSGSNTGELFF	TGTGCCAGCAGACATACTAGCGGGAGTAACACCGGGGAGCTGTTTTTT
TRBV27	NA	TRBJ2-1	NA	CASSLYGQFSRNEQFF	TGTGCCAGCAGTTTGTACGGACAGTTTAGTCGGAATGAGCAGTTCTTC
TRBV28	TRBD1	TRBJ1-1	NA	CASSFFQGAQDTEAFF	TGTGCCAGCAGTTTTTTCCAGGGGGCGCAGGACACTGAAGCTTTCTTT